Listed below are T cell receptor beta chains from one sample, sequenced in a study of cytomegalovirus exposure and HLA in healthy donors. Profiled with immunoSEQ multiplex PCR; TCRdb holds only in-frame clones, not every one. The sample shows around 300,000 clones, approximately 86% of them seen only once. Sequencing input: PBMCs. The origin of the receptors is a woman aged 18-29 years in good health and CMV-seronegative. Both conserved end residues are part of each CDR3. A D gene is named only where the DNA matches it firmly. Expanded clones get a size class; other rows say once, few or many, or leave the size out.

V gene: TRBV7-6
D gene: TRBD1
clone size: NA
J gene: TRBJ2-2
CDR3 protein: CASSLDLGTDNTGELFF
CDR3 DNA: TGTGCCAGCAGCTTAGACCTTGGGACAGACAACACCGGGGAGCTGTTTTTT

V gene: TRBV19
D gene: NA
clone size: NA
J gene: TRBJ2-7
CDR3 protein: CASSIDLTGRDSEQYF
CDR3 DNA: TGTGCCAGTAGTATAGATCTCACCGGGAGAGATTCCGAGCAGTACTTC

V gene: TRBV27
D gene: NA
clone size: NA
J gene: TRBJ2-3
CDR3 protein: CASSFGQASTDTQYF
CDR3 DNA: TGTGCCAGCAGTTTTGGGCAGGCAAGCACAGATACGCAGTATTTT

V gene: TRBV7-2
D gene: NA
clone size: once
J gene: TRBJ1-5
CDR3 protein: CASSRGQPQHF
CDR3 DNA: TGTGCCAGCAGCCGAGGGCAGCCCCAGCATTTT

V gene: TRBV4-2
D gene: TRBD2
clone size: NA
J gene: TRBJ2-4
CDR3 protein: CASSQEVSGSGGKNIQYF
CDR3 DNA: TGTGCCAGCAGCCAAGAAGTTAGTGGTAGCGGGGGGAAAAACATTCAGTACTTC

V gene: TRBV6-5
D gene: TRBD2
clone size: NA
J gene: TRBJ2-5
CDR3 protein: CASSYEPGLAEETQYF
CDR3 DNA: TGTGCCAGCAGTTATGAACCGGGACTAGCGGAAGAGACCCAGTACTTC

V gene: TRBV30
D gene: NA
clone size: NA
J gene: TRBJ2-3
CDR3 protein: CAWSVKGSDTQYF
CDR3 DNA: TGTGCCTGGAGTGTAAAGGGGTCGGATACGCAGTATTTT

V gene: TRBV10-3
D gene: NA
clone size: NA
J gene: TRBJ1-4
CDR3 protein: CAISDLSMGQGGEKLFF
CDR3 DNA: TGTGCCATCAGTGACCTCTCCATGGGACAAGGCGGCGAAAAACTGTTTTTT

V gene: TRBV29-1
D gene: NA
clone size: once
J gene: TRBJ1-1
CDR3 protein: CSVARGLAEAFF
CDR3 DNA: TGCAGCGTTGCCAGGGGTCTGGCTGAAGCTTTCTTT

V gene: TRBV11-2
D gene: TRBD2
clone size: NA
J gene: TRBJ2-1
CDR3 protein: CASSLNSGNTPYNEQFF
CDR3 DNA: TGTGCCAGCAGCCTCAATAGCGGGAACACCCCCTACAATGAGCAGTTCTTC

V gene: TRBV2
D gene: NA
clone size: NA
J gene: TRBJ2-2
CDR3 protein: CASSGLTGELFF
CDR3 DNA: TGTGCCAGCAGCGGTCTCACCGGGGAGCTGTTTTTT

V gene: TRBV5-1
D gene: NA
clone size: NA
J gene: TRBJ2-5
CDR3 protein: CASSLGLRQEETQYF
CDR3 DNA: TGCGCCAGCAGCTTGGGTCTGAGACAGGAAGAGACCCAGTACTTC

V gene: TRBV2
D gene: NA
clone size: once
J gene: TRBJ2-7
CDR3 protein: CAMTDLYSAESLF
CDR3 DNA: TGTGCCATGACAGACCTCTACTCAGCCGAGTCCCTCTTC

V gene: TRBV14
D gene: NA
clone size: NA
J gene: TRBJ2-2
CDR3 protein: CASSQDLIGELFF
CDR3 DNA: TGTGCCAGCAGCCAAGATCTTATCGGGGAGCTGTTTTTT

V gene: TRBV6-5
D gene: NA
clone size: NA
J gene: TRBJ1-4
CDR3 protein: CASSRFPTTEKLFF
CDR3 DNA: TGTGCCAGCAGCCGCTTTCCTACCACTGAAAAACTGTTTTTT

V gene: TRBV9
D gene: NA
clone size: once
J gene: TRBJ2-3
CDR3 protein: CASSVGGPSADTQYF
CDR3 DNA: TGTGCCAGCAGCGTAGGAGGCCCGTCAGCAGATACGCAGTATTTT

V gene: TRBV18
D gene: NA
clone size: NA
J gene: TRBJ1-4
CDR3 protein: CASSPAQGGANEKLFF
CDR3 DNA: TGTGCCAGCTCACCTGCCCAGGGAGGGGCGAATGAAAAACTGTTTTTT

V gene: TRBV25-1
D gene: NA
clone size: NA
J gene: TRBJ2-3
CDR3 protein: CASAEIIASDTQYF
CDR3 DNA: TGTGCCAGCGCCGAGATCATAGCCTCAGATACGCAGTATTTT

V gene: TRBV29-1
D gene: NA
clone size: few
J gene: TRBJ2-2
CDR3 protein: CSAFPGRSGELFF
CDR3 DNA: TGCAGCGCCTTCCCGGGGAGATCCGGGGAGCTGTTTTTT

V gene: TRBV27
D gene: TRBD2
clone size: NA
J gene: TRBJ2-7
CDR3 protein: CASSLIASGGASYEQYF
CDR3 DNA: TGTGCCAGCAGTTTAATCGCTAGCGGGGGGGCCTCCTACGAGCAGTACTTC

V gene: TRBV6-5
D gene: NA
clone size: NA
J gene: TRBJ2-1
CDR3 protein: CASSYQGGMNNEQFF
CDR3 DNA: TGTGCCAGCAGTTACCAGGGCGGGATGAACAATGAGCAGTTCTTC

V gene: TRBV5-1
D gene: NA
clone size: NA
J gene: TRBJ1-6
CDR3 protein: CASSLGQPYNSPLHF
CDR3 DNA: TGCGCCAGCAGCTTGGGACAGCCTTATAATTCACCCCTCCACTTT

V gene: TRBV5-4
D gene: NA
clone size: NA
J gene: TRBJ2-2
CDR3 protein: CASSLVGGASGELFF
CDR3 DNA: TGTGCCAGCAGCTTGGTTGGGGGGGCCAGCGGGGAGCTGTTTTTT

V gene: TRBV30
D gene: NA
clone size: NA
J gene: TRBJ2-7
CDR3 protein: CAWGKGGEQYF
CDR3 DNA: TGTGCCTGGGGTAAAGGGGGCGAGCAGTACTTC

V gene: TRBV11-2
D gene: NA
clone size: NA
J gene: TRBJ2-1
CDR3 protein: CASSSTGASYNEQFF
CDR3 DNA: TGTGCCAGCAGCTCCACGGGAGCCTCCTACAATGAGCAGTTCTTC

V gene: TRBV19
D gene: TRBD1
clone size: few
J gene: TRBJ1-3
CDR3 protein: CASRLGQRNSGNTIYF
CDR3 DNA: TGTGCCAGTAGACTGGGACAGAGGAACTCTGGAAACACCATATATTTT

V gene: TRBV5-6
D gene: NA
clone size: once
J gene: TRBJ1-4
CDR3 protein: CASSLDRVDEKLFF
CDR3 DNA: TGTGCCAGCAGCTTGGACAGGGTAGATGAAAAACTGTTTTTT

V gene: TRBV25-1
D gene: TRBD1
clone size: NA
J gene: TRBJ1-1
CDR3 protein: CASSLRGPGAEAFF
CDR3 DNA: TGTGCCAGCAGCCTCAGGGGGCCAGGGGCTGAAGCTTTCTTT

V gene: TRBV5-1
D gene: NA
clone size: NA
J gene: TRBJ2-2
CDR3 protein: CASSLEAGNTGELFF
CDR3 DNA: TGCGCCAGCAGCTTGGAGGCAGGAAACACCGGGGAGCTGTTTTTT

V gene: TRBV10-3
D gene: TRBD2
clone size: NA
J gene: TRBJ2-3
CDR3 protein: CAIRSGLAGRGTDTQYF
CDR3 DNA: TGTGCCATCAGATCGGGACTAGCGGGGAGGGGCACAGATACGCAGTATTTT

V gene: TRBV19
D gene: TRBD1
clone size: NA
J gene: TRBJ2-7
CDR3 protein: CASTANRGHEQYF
CDR3 DNA: TGTGCCAGTACCGCTAACAGGGGCCACGAGCAGTACTTC

V gene: TRBV7-2
D gene: NA
clone size: NA
J gene: TRBJ1-2
CDR3 protein: CASRPRGVDYGYTF
CDR3 DNA: TGTGCCAGCAGGCCGCGGGGGGTTGACTATGGCTACACCTTC

V gene: TRBV5-1
D gene: TRBD1
clone size: NA
J gene: TRBJ2-1
CDR3 protein: CASSLSGGVYNEQFF
CDR3 DNA: TGCGCCAGCAGCTTGTCAGGGGGCGTGTACAATGAGCAGTTCTTC

V gene: TRBV18
D gene: TRBD1
clone size: NA
J gene: TRBJ1-4
CDR3 protein: CASRHEDRGREKLFF
CDR3 DNA: TGTGCCAGCCGCCACGAGGACAGGGGACGTGAAAAACTGTTTTTT

V gene: TRBV5-6
D gene: NA
clone size: once
J gene: TRBJ1-1
CDR3 protein: CASSPRPPTLEAFF
CDR3 DNA: TGTGCCAGCAGCCCGAGACCCCCCACACTAGAAGCTTTCTTT

V gene: TRBV6-1
D gene: NA
clone size: NA
J gene: TRBJ1-5
CDR3 protein: CASSEQDRGSNQPQHF
CDR3 DNA: TGTGCCAGCAGTGAACAGGACCGGGGAAGTAATCAGCCCCAGCATTTT

V gene: TRBV29-1
D gene: NA
clone size: once
J gene: TRBJ2-7
CDR3 protein: CSVESQGDEQYF
CDR3 DNA: TGCAGCGTTGAATCACAGGGCGACGAGCAGTACTTC

V gene: TRBV9
D gene: NA
clone size: NA
J gene: TRBJ1-1
CDR3 protein: CASSQMNTEAFF
CDR3 DNA: TGTGCCAGCAGTCAAATGAACACTGAAGCTTTCTTT

V gene: TRBV6-5
D gene: TRBD2
clone size: NA
J gene: TRBJ2-5
CDR3 protein: CASSSPRGEGETQYF
CDR3 DNA: TGTGCCAGCAGTTCCCCGCGAGGGGAGGGGGAGACCCAGTACTTC

V gene: TRBV29-1
D gene: NA
clone size: NA
J gene: TRBJ2-7
CDR3 protein: CSVVDRTYEQYF
CDR3 DNA: TGCAGCGTTGTAGACAGAACCTACGAGCAGTACTTC

V gene: TRBV6-5
D gene: TRBD1
clone size: NA
J gene: TRBJ2-7
CDR3 protein: CASSSDRGGHEQYF
CDR3 DNA: TGTGCCAGCAGTTCCGACAGGGGCGGCCACGAGCAGTACTTC

V gene: TRBV19
D gene: TRBD1
clone size: NA
J gene: TRBJ1-2
CDR3 protein: CASSLWTGDYGYTF
CDR3 DNA: TGTGCCAGTAGTCTCTGGACAGGGGACTATGGCTACACCTTC

V gene: TRBV19
D gene: NA
clone size: NA
J gene: TRBJ2-1
CDR3 protein: CASKPNQGSQLHEQFF
CDR3 DNA: TGTGCCAGTAAGCCAAATCAGGGAAGCCAACTTCATGAGCAGTTCTTC

V gene: TRBV27
D gene: TRBD1
clone size: NA
J gene: TRBJ1-5
CDR3 protein: CASSLSPGGQPQHF
CDR3 DNA: TGTGCCAGCAGTTTATCTCCAGGGGGACAGCCCCAGCATTTT

V gene: TRBV28
D gene: NA
clone size: NA
J gene: TRBJ2-7
CDR3 protein: CATGRVATYEQYF
CDR3 DNA: TGTGCCACCGGCCGGGTTGCGACCTACGAGCAGTACTTC

V gene: TRBV11-2
D gene: NA
clone size: NA
J gene: TRBJ2-1
CDR3 protein: CASSLGQPGGEQFF
CDR3 DNA: TGTGCCAGCAGCTTAGGGCAGCCCGGAGGTGAGCAGTTCTTC

V gene: TRBV6-5
D gene: NA
clone size: few
J gene: TRBJ1-2
CDR3 protein: CASSWSGLYGYTF
CDR3 DNA: TGTGCCAGCAGCTGGTCAGGACTCTATGGCTACACCTTC

V gene: TRBV4-2
D gene: TRBD1
clone size: NA
J gene: TRBJ1-6
CDR3 protein: CASSLPIGQGGSSPLHF
CDR3 DNA: TGTGCCAGCAGCTTACCTATTGGACAGGGTGGGAGTTCACCCCTCCACTTT

V gene: TRBV5-1
D gene: NA
clone size: few
J gene: TRBJ1-2
CDR3 protein: CASSLRGGDGYTF
CDR3 DNA: TGCGCCAGCAGCTTGCGCGGGGGCGATGGCTACACCTTC

V gene: TRBV11-2
D gene: TRBD2
clone size: NA
J gene: TRBJ2-7
CDR3 protein: CASSSLAGVSYEQYF
CDR3 DNA: TGTGCCAGCAGCTCTCTAGCGGGAGTTTCCTACGAGCAGTACTTC

V gene: TRBV5-1
D gene: NA
clone size: NA
J gene: TRBJ1-6
CDR3 protein: CASSLSGQRYNSPLHF
CDR3 DNA: TGCGCCAGCAGCTTGTCAGGACAGAGATATAATTCACCCCTCCACTTT

V gene: TRBV19
D gene: NA
clone size: few
J gene: TRBJ1-2
CDR3 protein: CASSIQGNYGYTF
CDR3 DNA: TGTGCCAGTAGTATACAGGGGAACTATGGCTACACCTTC

V gene: TRBV7-2
D gene: TRBD1
clone size: NA
J gene: TRBJ1-2
CDR3 protein: CASSSGTGDYGYTF
CDR3 DNA: TGTGCCAGCAGCTCCGGGACAGGGGACTATGGCTACACCTTC